This record concerns one T cell receptor beta chain sequence. The data were obtained in a study of blood T cell repertoires in COVID-19. The overall study: From the United States, Italy and Spain came samples of acute and convalescent COVID-19. Nucleic acid was either cDNA or gDNA, and it came from T cells, B-cell-depleted T cells, or PBMCs.

Method: immunoSEQ multiplex PCR; TCRdb's copy keeps in-frame clones and lacks some. Among fewer than 95,000 clones listed, around 87% were seen once. The CDR3 has 13 residues. Germline V gives CDR1 MNHEY, CDR2 SVGAGI. The V and J ends lost 5 bases and 1 base, in that order; junction bases with no gene match: 2. This TCR was sampled from a male donor with acute or convalescent COVID-19. Material for sequencing was peripheral blood. The V and J genes are TRBV6-5 and TRBJ2-7; the match to TRBD1 covers 7 bases. The CDR3 loop reads CASSTRGSYEQYF. CDR3 nucleotide sequence: TGTGCCAGCAGTACCAGGGGGTCCTACGAGCAGTACTTC.